This TCR beta chain was recovered during a study of beta chain features in type 1 diabetes. Findings and caveats of the study: The naive, central memory and Treg TCRB repertoires looked more alike in patients than they did in healthy donors. All four CD4+ subsets from Type 1 diabetes patients carried moderately but significantly shorter TCRB CDR3s.

This clone was seen more than once but under ten times. What it binds is not known. The investigators reverse transcribed all of the isolated RNA, so they sequenced expressed TCRB transcripts. Naive, central memory and regulatory T cell samples produced a mean of approximately 3.6 million reads. TCRdb's table, derived via immunoSEQ multiplex PCR, lists solely in-frame clones and lacks some. The table has 350,000 to 450,000 clones, approximately 15% seen once; the top ten hold roughly 0.036%. The purity of all sorted populations exceeded 95%. The source material was naive CD4+ T cells from blood. The clonotype originates from a man aged 25 to 40 in good health.

CDR3 nucleotides: TGCGCCAGCAGCCAAGATCAAGCGGCCTCTGGAAACACCATATATTTT. Amino acids: CASSQDQAASGNTIYF. The chain links TRBV4-3 to TRBJ1-3; D call uncertain. V lost 0 bases and J lost 0, with 9 bases in between. CDR3 length: 16 residues. Germline V lookup: CDR1 LGHNA, CDR2 YSLEER.